This T cell receptor (beta chain) was identified in a study of graft-versus-host responses after intestinal transplantation. For this clone: As yet, its antigen is unknown.

With V trimmed by 1 base and J by 5 bases, 7 bases remained unmatched. The CDR3 runs to 15 residues. Germline lookup yields CDR1 SGHRS and CDR2 YFSETQ. Sequenced by immunoSEQ multiplex PCR; TCRdb stores in-frame clones only, minus some. The sample includes 140,000 or so clones, about nine tenths of them seen just once. This clonotype originated in a human donor who received an intestinal transplant. Sequenced here: unstimulated CD4+ T cells sorted from spleen or lymph node cells, sampled before intestinal transplant. The gene calls are TRBV5-1 and TRBJ2-5, with TRBD2 identical over 8 bases. CDR3 amino acids: CASSLTGGPRETQYF. Written as DNA, the CDR3 is TGCGCCAGCAGCTTGACGGGAGGGCCGCGTGAGACCCAGTACTTC.